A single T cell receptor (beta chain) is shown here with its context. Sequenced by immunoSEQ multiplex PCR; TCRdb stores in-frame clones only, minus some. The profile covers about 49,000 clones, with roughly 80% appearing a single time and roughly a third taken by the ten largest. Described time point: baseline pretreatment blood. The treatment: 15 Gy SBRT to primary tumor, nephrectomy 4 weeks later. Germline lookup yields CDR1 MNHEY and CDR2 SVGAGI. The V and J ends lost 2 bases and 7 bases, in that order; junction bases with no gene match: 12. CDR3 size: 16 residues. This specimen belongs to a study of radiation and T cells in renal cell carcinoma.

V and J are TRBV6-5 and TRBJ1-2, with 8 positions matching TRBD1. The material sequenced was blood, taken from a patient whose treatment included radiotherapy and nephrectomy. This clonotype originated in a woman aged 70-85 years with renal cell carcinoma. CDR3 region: CASSYARTGRGRGYTF. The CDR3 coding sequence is TGTGCCAGCAGTTACGCGCGGACAGGGAGAGGGCGTGGCTACACCTTC.